The 5 T cell receptor beta chains listed next were all sequenced from one sample in a study of Graves' ophthalmopathy and Graves' hyperthyroidism. Amplifying from RNA transcripts, the study obtained TCR beta CDR3 regions. First-round RT-PCR employed HTBI primers, with a second-round multiplex PCR after it. Each CDR3 protein is one row after TCRdb ran MiXCR on the multiplex PCR reads. The sample has over a million distinct CDR3 sequences, about two fifths seen once; the top ten hold around 10%. The sequenced material came from peripheral blood or thyroid tissue (not recorded which). Source of these receptors: an adult man with Graves' hyperthyroidism.

This clonotype has at least ten counts. CDR3 bases: TGTGCCACCAGCAGGGGACATAATACTATAGACGAGCAGTACTTC. Protein product: CATSRGHNTIDEQYF. V and J are TRBV15 and TRBJ2-7, with TRBD1 as a possible D gene (6 bases). The V and J ends lost 3 bases and 5 bases respectively, with 17 bases between them. Germline assignment: CDR1 LNHNV and CDR2 YYDKDF (reference sequence). This CDR3 comprises 15 residues.

V usage is TRBV20-1 and J usage is TRBJ2-7; 9 bases fit TRBD2. This CDR3 has 16 residues. Trimming at V came to 3 bases and at J to 1 base, leaving 10 bases not matched to a gene. Germline values: CDR1 DFQATT, CDR2 SNEGSKA (reference sequence). The CDR3 DNA follows: TGCAGTGCTAGTCGCGCAGCGGGGGGTATATCCTACGAGCAGTACTTC. It codes for CSASRAAGGISYEQYF.

The chain uses TRBV7-9 and TRBJ1-3; D call uncertain. The CDR3 has 16 amino acids. V was pared by 6 bases and J by 0 bases, with 15 bases between. The germline gives CDR1 SEHNR, CDR2 FQNEAQ (reference sequence). The CDR3 loop reads CASRTGRAGSGNTIYF. In DNA form, the CDR3 reads TGTGCCAGCAGAACGGGGAGGGCAGGCTCTGGAAACACCATATATTTT.

This clonotype was counted ten times or more. The chain recombines TRBV5-6 with TRBJ1-2; 7 bases align to TRBD1. CDR3 length: 15 residues. V shed 0 bases and J 5 bases; nucleotides not matched to a gene: 7. From germline, CDR1 is SGHDT and CDR2 YYEEEE. In DNA form, the CDR3 reads TGTGCCAGCAGCTTGGGCCGGGACAGCTATTATGGCTACACCTTC. This translates into CASSLGRDSYYGYTF.

With respect to this clonotype: This could be a read error, since a much larger clone is one nucleotide away. The chain links TRBV9 to TRBJ2-5, with TRBD1 matching 9 bases. CDR1 SGDLS and CDR2 YYNGEE come from the germline V gene. This CDR3 comprises 15 residues. The CDR3 loop is CASSPPGQGGETHYF. In nucleotides, the CDR3 is TGTGCCAGCAGCCCCCCGGGACAGGGTGGTGAGACCCACTACTTC.